This entry concerns a single T cell receptor beta chain. Its antigen is not known. The entry originates in a study of CD8 T cells in Susac syndrome. The CDR3 contains 16 residues. V lost 4 bases, J lost 7 bases, and 10 bases stayed unmatched. Study results and limitations: Individuals included in the TCR sequencing and HLA analysis were acknowledged by the study to be relatively few in number.

CD8+ and CD4+ T cells circulating in blood were sequenced for TCR beta. Relapsing-remitting disease, either stable or active, was present in the treatment-naive patients who were the multiple sclerosis controls. The TEMRA cells underwent FACS enrichment, while the CD8+ and CD4+ T cells underwent negative isolation. RNA amounts of about 0.45 to 1 ug underwent reverse transcription with random hexamers. TCRdb redid the calling of the immunoSEQ multiplex PCR reads with MiXCR, one entry per CDR3 protein. The sample records over 130,000 distinct CDR3 sequences, 90% to 95% being singletons. V is TRBV12-3 or TRBV12-4 and J is TRBJ1-6, with TRBD1 matching 7 bases. What was sequenced was CD4+ T cells from PBMCs. This TCR derives from a human donor with multiple sclerosis. DNA for the CDR3: TGTGCCAGCAGTTCAAGGGGTGGGACAGCGAATTCACCCCTCCACTTT. Translating gives CASSSRGGTANSPLHF.